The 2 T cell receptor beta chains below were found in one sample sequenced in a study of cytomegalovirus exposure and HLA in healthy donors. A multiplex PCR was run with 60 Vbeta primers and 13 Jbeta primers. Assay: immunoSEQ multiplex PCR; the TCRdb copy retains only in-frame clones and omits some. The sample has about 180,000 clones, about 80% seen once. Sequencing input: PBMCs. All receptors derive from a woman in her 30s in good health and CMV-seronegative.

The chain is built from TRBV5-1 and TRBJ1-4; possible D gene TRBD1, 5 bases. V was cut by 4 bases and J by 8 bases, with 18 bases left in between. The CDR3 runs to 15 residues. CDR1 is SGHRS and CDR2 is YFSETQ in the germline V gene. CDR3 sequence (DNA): TGCGCCAGCAGCCCCGGCTTCCGGGGGAAAGAAAAACTGTTTTTT. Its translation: CASSPGFRGKEKLFF.

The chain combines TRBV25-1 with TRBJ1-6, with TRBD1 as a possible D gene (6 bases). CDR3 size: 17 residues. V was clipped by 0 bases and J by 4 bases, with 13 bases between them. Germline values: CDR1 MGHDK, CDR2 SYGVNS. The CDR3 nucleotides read TGTGCCAGCAGTGAATATTTGGGGGCCGCATATAATTCACCCCTCCACTTT. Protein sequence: CASSEYLGAAYNSPLHF. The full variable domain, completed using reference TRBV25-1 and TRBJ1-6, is EADIYQTPRYLVIGTGKKITLECSQTMGHDKMYWYQQDPGMELHLIHYSYGVNSTEKGDLSSESTVSRIRTEHFPLTLESARPSHTSQYLCASSEYLGAAYNSPLHFGNGTRLTVT.